The T cell receptor (beta chain) described here comes from a study of blood T cell repertoires in COVID-19. The wider study: Spain, Italy and the United States supplied samples that represented acute and convalescent COVID-19. T cells, B-cell-depleted T cells, or PBMCs provided the cDNA or gDNA that served as material.

Authors' methods: Estimation of nucleated cell counts was performed using reference gene primer amplification. Only in-frame clones appear in the TCRdb table, and some are missing; sequencing was by immunoSEQ multiplex PCR. Clonal size and the V and J genes are those of that table, whereas D and trimming came from the DNA. The table has about 250,000 clones, about 82% seen once. Sequences were obtained from peripheral blood. The sequence was obtained from a man aged 50-60 years with active or convalescent COVID-19.

The CDR3 sequence is CASSRTGLRGYTF. In DNA, the CDR3 is TGTGCCAGCAGTCGTACAGGGCTCCGTGGCTACACCTTC. V gene TRBV6-2 or TRBV6-3 combines with J gene TRBJ1-2; weak D call: TRBD1 (6 bases). The V end was cut by 5 bases, the J end by 7 bases, with 14 bases between. Germline V gene sequence: CDR1 MNHEY, CDR2 SVGEGT. There are 13 residues in the CDR3.